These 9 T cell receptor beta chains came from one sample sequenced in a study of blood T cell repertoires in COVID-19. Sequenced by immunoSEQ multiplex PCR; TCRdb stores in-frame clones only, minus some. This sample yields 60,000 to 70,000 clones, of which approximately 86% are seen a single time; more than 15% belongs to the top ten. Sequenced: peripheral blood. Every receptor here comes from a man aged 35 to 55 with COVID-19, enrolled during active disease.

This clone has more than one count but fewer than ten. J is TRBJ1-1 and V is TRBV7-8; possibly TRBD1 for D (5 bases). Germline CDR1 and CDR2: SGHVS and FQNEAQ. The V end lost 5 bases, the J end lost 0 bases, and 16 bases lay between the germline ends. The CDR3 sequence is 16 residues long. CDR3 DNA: TGTGCCAGCAGCCCTAGTAGGAGGGGCATGAACACTGAAGCTTTCTTT. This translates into CASSPSRRGMNTEAFF.

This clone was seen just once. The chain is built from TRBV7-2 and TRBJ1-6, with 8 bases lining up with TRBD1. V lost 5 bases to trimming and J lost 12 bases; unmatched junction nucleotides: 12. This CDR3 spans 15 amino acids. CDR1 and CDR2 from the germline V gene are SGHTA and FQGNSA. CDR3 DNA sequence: TGTGCCAGCAGCCGCGGGACAGGTCGGGAAGGACCCCTCCACTTT. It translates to CASSRGTGREGPLHF.

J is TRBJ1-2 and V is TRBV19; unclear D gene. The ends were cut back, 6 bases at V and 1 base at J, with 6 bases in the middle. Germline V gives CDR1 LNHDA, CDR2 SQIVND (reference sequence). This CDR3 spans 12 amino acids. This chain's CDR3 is CASRIVNYGYTF. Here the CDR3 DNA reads TGTGCCAGTAGAATCGTTAACTATGGCTACACCTTC.

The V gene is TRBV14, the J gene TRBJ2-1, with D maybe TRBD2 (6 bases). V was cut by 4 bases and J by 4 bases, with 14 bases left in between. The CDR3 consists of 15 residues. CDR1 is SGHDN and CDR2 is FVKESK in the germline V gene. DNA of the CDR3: TGTGCCAGCAGCCGAACTGGGACTTATTACAATGAGCAGTTCTTC. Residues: CASSRTGTYYNEQFF.

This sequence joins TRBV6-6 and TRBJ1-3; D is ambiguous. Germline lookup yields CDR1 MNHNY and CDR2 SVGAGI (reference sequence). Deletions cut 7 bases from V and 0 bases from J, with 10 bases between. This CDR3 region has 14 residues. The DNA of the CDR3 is TGTGCCAGCATCAAAGGAGACTCTGGAAACACCATATATTTT. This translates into CASIKGDSGNTIYF.

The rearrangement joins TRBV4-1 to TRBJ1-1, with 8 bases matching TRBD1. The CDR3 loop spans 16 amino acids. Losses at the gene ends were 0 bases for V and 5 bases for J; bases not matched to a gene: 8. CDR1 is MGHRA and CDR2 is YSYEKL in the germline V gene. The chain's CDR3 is CASSQDIGQGETEAFF. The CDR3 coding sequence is TGCGCCAGCAGCCAAGATATCGGACAGGGAGAAACTGAAGCTTTCTTT.

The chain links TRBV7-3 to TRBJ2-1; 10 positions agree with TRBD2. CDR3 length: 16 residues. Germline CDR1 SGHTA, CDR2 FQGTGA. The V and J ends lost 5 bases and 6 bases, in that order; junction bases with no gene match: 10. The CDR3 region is CASSPLSGGAFNEQFF. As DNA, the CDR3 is TGTGCCAGCAGCCCACTAAGCGGGGGGGCCTTCAATGAGCAGTTCTTC.

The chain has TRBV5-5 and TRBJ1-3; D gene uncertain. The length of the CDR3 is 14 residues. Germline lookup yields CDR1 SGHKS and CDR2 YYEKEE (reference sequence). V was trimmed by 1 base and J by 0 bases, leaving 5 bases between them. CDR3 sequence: CASSLSLSGNTIYF. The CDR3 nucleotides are TGTGCCAGCAGCTTGTCCCTCTCTGGAAACACCATATATTTT. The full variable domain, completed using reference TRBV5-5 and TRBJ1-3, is DAGVTQSPTHLIKTRGQQVTLRCSPISGHKSVSWYQQVLGQGPQFIFQYYEKEERGRGNFPDRFSARQFPNYSSELNVNALLLGDSALYLCASSLSLSGNTIYFGEGSWLTVV.

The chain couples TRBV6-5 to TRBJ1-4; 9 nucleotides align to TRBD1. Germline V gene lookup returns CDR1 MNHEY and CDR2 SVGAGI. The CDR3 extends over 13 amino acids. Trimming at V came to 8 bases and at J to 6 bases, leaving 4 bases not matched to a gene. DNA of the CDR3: TGTGCCAGCCGGAGACAGGGGGATGAAAAACTGTTTTTT. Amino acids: CASRRQGDEKLFF.